A selection of T cell receptor beta chains follows, all from one sample in a study of CXCR3-negative and CXCR3-positive naive CD8 T cells. TCRdb re-called the 5' RACE reads; one entry per CDR3 protein, DNA not given. This sample contains around 88,000 distinct CDR3 sequences. The material sequenced was naive CXCR3+ CD8+ T cells from blood. The receptors derive from a human donor in good health. Some clones in this sample may be carry-over from other donors' samples. CDR3s include the opening cysteine and the closing phenylalanine or tryptophan.

J: TRBJ2-1
V: TRBV6-2/TRBV6-3
length: 17
CDR3: CASSYDGTAPNNNEQFF

J: TRBJ2-3
V: TRBV7-3
length: 15
CDR3: CASSLGLGLEDTQYF

J: TRBJ2-2
V: TRBV7-2
length: 15
CDR3: CASSWGGTNTGELFF

J: TRBJ1-1
V: TRBV28
length: 15
CDR3: CASSLSTRLSDEAFF

J: TRBJ1-5
V: TRBV6-1
length: 15
CDR3: CASSEEWARLEPQHF

J: TRBJ1-6
V: TRBV20-1
length: 13
CDR3: CSAQGKVESPLHF

J: TRBJ1-5
V: TRBV12-3/TRBV12-4
length: 14
CDR3: CASSLAYIGQPQHF

J: TRBJ2-7
V: TRBV9
length: 16
CDR3: CASSEGGSPISYEQYF

J: TRBJ2-7
V: TRBV7-2
length: 17
CDR3: CASSWPVTGGSKYEQYF

J: TRBJ2-2
V: TRBV11-2
length: 16
CDR3: CASSPPEGVRTGELFF

J: TRBJ1-5
V: TRBV4-1
length: 16
CDR3: CASSQGQFHSNQPQHF

J: TRBJ1-1
V: TRBV15
length: 14
CDR3: CATSIYPENTEAFF

J: TRBJ2-7
V: TRBV7-6
length: 14
CDR3: CASGLTGIGNEQYF

J: TRBJ2-1
V: TRBV19
length: 13
CDR3: CASSAGSYNEQFF

J: TRBJ1-2
V: TRBV4-1
length: 14
CDR3: CASSQDLTNYGYTF

J: TRBJ2-2
V: TRBV3-1
length: 16
CDR3: CASSQGSSGNTGELFF

J: TRBJ1-5
V: TRBV19
length: 15
CDR3: CASSISSVGNQPQHF

J: TRBJ2-5
V: TRBV9
length: 15
CDR3: CASSTQRDTQDTQYF

J: TRBJ2-7
V: TRBV13
length: 15
CDR3: CASSLTGHELYEQYF

J: TRBJ2-1
V: TRBV4-3
length: 15
CDR3: CASSPGARGWGEQFF

J: TRBJ2-4
V: TRBV5-1
length: 19
CDR3: CASSQGLADDFNAKNIQYF

J: TRBJ1-1
V: TRBV30
length: 12
CDR3: CAWSLEGTEAFF

J: TRBJ2-3
V: TRBV12-3/TRBV12-4
length: 16
CDR3: CASSYRDYLSTDTQYF

J: TRBJ2-1
V: TRBV12-3/TRBV12-4
length: 13
CDR3: CASSLSRVWEQFF

J: TRBJ1-5
V: TRBV6-5
length: 14
CDR3: CAAWSGGQNQPQHF

J: TRBJ2-7
V: TRBV25-1
length: 13
CDR3: CASSMGTSYEQYF

J: TRBJ1-5
V: TRBV29-1
length: 16
CDR3: CSVGEGTGNSNQPQHF

J: TRBJ2-1
V: TRBV4-1
length: 14
CDR3: CASSQAVAGMEQFF

J: TRBJ2-7
V: TRBV29-1
length: 12
CDR3: CSADREGDEQYF

J: TRBJ2-5
V: TRBV5-5
length: 15
CDR3: CASSLFGQAQETQYF

J: TRBJ1-1
V: TRBV5-6
length: 14
CDR3: CASSLIGVATEAFF

J: TRBJ1-5
V: TRBV13
length: 13
CDR3: CASSLGQYQPQHF

J: TRBJ2-5
V: TRBV28
length: 12
CDR3: CASSRDRETQYF

J: TRBJ1-1
V: TRBV5-1
length: 14
CDR3: CASSPGHANTEAFF

J: TRBJ2-7
V: TRBV11-2
length: 14
CDR3: CASSLRGNDYEQYF

J: TRBJ2-4
V: TRBV7-2
length: 15
CDR3: CASSLTDRAKNIQYF

J: TRBJ2-1
V: TRBV28
length: 15
CDR3: CASSSRDRPYNEQFF

J: TRBJ2-7
V: TRBV7-2
length: 15
CDR3: CASSPPPGQGHEQYF

J: TRBJ2-7
V: TRBV30
length: 15
CDR3: CAWVEKGSLLDEQYF

J: TRBJ2-1
V: TRBV2
length: 13
CDR3: CASSDGVYNEQFF

J: TRBJ2-7
V: TRBV4-1
length: 14
CDR3: CASSQDITVYEQYF

J: TRBJ2-1
V: TRBV27
length: 15
CDR3: CASSLSTSGYNEQFF

J: TRBJ2-7
V: TRBV29-1
length: 14
CDR3: CSVEPLAGDYEQYF

J: TRBJ2-1
V: TRBV28
length: 16
CDR3: CASSFSVAGEYNEQFF

J: TRBJ1-6
V: TRBV12-3/TRBV12-4
length: 14
CDR3: CASSFSPGYSPLHF

J: TRBJ1-1
V: TRBV5-1
length: 14
CDR3: CASSLAAYDAEAFF